This T cell receptor (beta chain) was identified in a study of blood T cell repertoires in COVID-19. Looking at the study overall: Spain, Italy and the United States supplied samples that represented acute and convalescent COVID-19. PBMCs, B-cell-depleted T cells, or T cells were the source of the cDNA or gDNA that made up the material.

This clone was recorded only once. Original handling: Nucleated cell counts were estimated from reference gene primer amplification. TCRdb's copy holds only in-frame clones and misses some; the assay was immunoSEQ multiplex PCR. V, J and clone size reflect that table, while D and trimming were determined from the DNA. The data contain hundreds of thousands of clones, approximately 90% of them singletons. The source is a man between 40 and 49 years old with acute or convalescent COVID-19. The sample consisted of peripheral blood.

This CDR3 reads CASNDGQDYGYTF. CDR3 sequence (DNA): TGTGCCAGCAATGACGGACAAGACTATGGCTACACCTTC. The chain has TRBV12-3 or TRBV12-4 and TRBJ1-2; D perhaps matches TRBD1 (5 bases). With 7 bases removed from V and 3 bases from J, the gap between germline ends came to 12 bases. The CDR3 runs to 13 residues.